The TCR beta chain under discussion was sequenced for a study of blood T cell repertoires in COVID-19. Study-wide context: Sample material is recorded as cDNA or gDNA derived from T cells, B-cell-depleted T cells, or PBMCs.

CDR1 and CDR2 from the germline V gene are SNHLY and FYNNEI. J lost 3 bases, V lost 8 bases, and 0 bases had no gene match. CDR3 size: 12 residues. Sequenced by immunoSEQ multiplex PCR; TCRdb stores in-frame clones only, minus some. The repertoire holds approximately 200,000 clones, over 75% seen once, with over 7% in the top ten. Sequencing was performed on PBMCs or T cells enriched from blood (not recorded which). The V gene is TRBV2, the J gene TRBJ2-1; 8 positions match TRBD1. This receptor was taken from a woman in her thirties or forties with acute COVID-19. In nucleotides, the CDR3 is TGTGCCAGCGGGACAGGCTACAATGAGCAGTTCTTC. Residues: CASGTGYNEQFF.